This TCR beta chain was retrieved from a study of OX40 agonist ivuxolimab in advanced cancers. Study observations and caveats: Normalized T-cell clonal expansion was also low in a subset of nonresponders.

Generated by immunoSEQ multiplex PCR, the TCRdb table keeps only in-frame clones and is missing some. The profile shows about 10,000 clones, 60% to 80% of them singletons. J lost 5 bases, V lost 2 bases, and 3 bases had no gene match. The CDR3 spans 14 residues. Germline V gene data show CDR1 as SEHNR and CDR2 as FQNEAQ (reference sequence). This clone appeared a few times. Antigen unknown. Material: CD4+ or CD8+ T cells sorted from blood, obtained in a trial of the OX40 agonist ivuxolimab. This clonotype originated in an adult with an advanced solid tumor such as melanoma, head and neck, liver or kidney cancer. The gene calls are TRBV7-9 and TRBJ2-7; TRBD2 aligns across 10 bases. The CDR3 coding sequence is TGTGCCAGCAGCTTAACTAGCGGGAAAAACGAGCAGTACTTC. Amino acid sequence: CASSLTSGKNEQYF.